The source of this TCR beta chain is a study of monozygotic twins with inflammatory bowel disease. Findings and caveats of the study: A reduction in TCRbeta diversity (inverse Simpson) was seen in IBD patients relative to healthy co-twins.

The RNA usage for each TCR library was around 3,600 ng of total RNA. TCRdb reprocessed the 5' RACE reads; each CDR3 protein has one entry and no DNA is given. Its listing shows about 330,000 distinct CDR3 sequences. The CDR3 is made up of 15 amino acids. The germline V gene encodes CDR1 WSHSY and CDR2 SAAADI. About this clonotype: Its antigen is still unknown.

Sequencing was performed on blood. The TCR sequence derives from a human donor with ulcerative colitis or Crohn's disease, or a healthy co-twin of an affected twin (not recorded which). The V and J genes are TRBV10-2 and TRBJ1-1; TCRdb reports TRBD1, a call that lacks DNA to check it against. CDR3 region: CASSERGVINTEAFF.